The TCR beta chain under discussion was sequenced for a study of TIL therapy for anti-PD-1-resistant metastatic lung cancer. The wider study: Median patient age was approximately 59, ranging 38-75 years.

Time point of the sample: pre-treatment sample, taken before nivolumab and TIL therapy. Adults with stage 4 NSCLC were enrolled in a phase I trial. General study findings and limits: Patients were highly selected, enriched for treatment-naive, never-smoker and oncogene-addicted cases.

About this clone: Its specificity is not known.

The J segment lost 0 bases and the V segment lost 1 base, leaving 6 bases of the junction unmatched. The CDR3 contains 17 residues. The V gene's germline CDR1 is SGHRS and CDR2 YFSETQ. This was the immunoSEQ v3 assay. Each library reached some 2 million read pairs, or roughly 4.5-6.5 million at deep level. Repertoires were generated with immunoSEQ multiplex PCR, while TCRdb's copy carries only in-frame clones and drops some. The repertoire holds 55,000 to 70,000 clones, with 87% as singletons. Sequencing used blood, obtained at baseline. The rearrangement joins TRBV5-1 to TRBJ2-1; TRBD1 aligns across 8 bases. This receptor was obtained from a person between 25 and 80 years old with non-small cell lung cancer. This CDR3 reads CASSLLQGASSYNEQFF. In DNA, the CDR3 is TGCGCCAGCAGCTTGCTTCAGGGGGCGAGCTCCTACAATGAGCAGTTCTTC.